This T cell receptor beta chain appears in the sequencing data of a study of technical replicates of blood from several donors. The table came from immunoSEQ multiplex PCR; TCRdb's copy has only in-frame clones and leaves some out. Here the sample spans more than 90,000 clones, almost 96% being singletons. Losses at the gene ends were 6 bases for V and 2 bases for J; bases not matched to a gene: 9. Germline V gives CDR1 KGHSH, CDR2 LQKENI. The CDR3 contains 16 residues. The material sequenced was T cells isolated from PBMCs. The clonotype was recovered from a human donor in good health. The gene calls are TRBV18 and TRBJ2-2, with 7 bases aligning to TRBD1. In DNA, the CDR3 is TGTGCCAGCTCCCGCGACAGGGACGGTAACACCGGGGAGCTGTTTTTT. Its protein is CASSRDRDGNTGELFF.